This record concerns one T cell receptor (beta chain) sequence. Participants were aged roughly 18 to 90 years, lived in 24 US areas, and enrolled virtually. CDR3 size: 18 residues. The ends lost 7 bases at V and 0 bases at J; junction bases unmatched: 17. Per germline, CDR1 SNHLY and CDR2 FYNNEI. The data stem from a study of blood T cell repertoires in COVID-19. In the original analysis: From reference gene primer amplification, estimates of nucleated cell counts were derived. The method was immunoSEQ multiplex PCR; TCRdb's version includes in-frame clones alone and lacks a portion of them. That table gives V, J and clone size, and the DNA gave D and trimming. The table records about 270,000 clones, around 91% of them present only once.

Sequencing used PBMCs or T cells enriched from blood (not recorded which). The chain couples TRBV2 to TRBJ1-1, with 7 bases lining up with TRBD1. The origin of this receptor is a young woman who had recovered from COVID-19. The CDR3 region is CASTGEAGGWALNTEAFF. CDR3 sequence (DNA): TGTGCCAGCACAGGGGAGGCAGGGGGATGGGCATTGAACACTGAAGCTTTCTTT.